One sample yielded the 21 T cell receptor beta chains listed below, sequenced in a study of cytomegalovirus exposure and HLA in healthy donors. The PCR contained 60 Vbeta and 13 Jbeta primers. Some clones are missing from TCRdb's copy, which holds only in-frame ones; the method was immunoSEQ multiplex PCR. This sample contains 70,000 or so clones. Sequenced: PBMCs. The receptors stem from a female donor in good health and CMV-seropositive.

The chain has TRBV28 and TRBJ2-7, with D possibly TRBD1 on 6 matching bases. There are 13 residues in the CDR3. V was trimmed by 6 bases and J by 2 bases, leaving 11 bases between them. Looked up from germline, CDR1 is MDHEN and CDR2 is SYDVKM. The CDR3 bases are TGTGCCAGCAGATCCACAGGGACCTACGAGCAGTACTTC. This gives the protein CASRSTGTYEQYF. The complete variable domain, with remaining parts taken from reference TRBV28 and TRBJ2-7, reads DVKVTQSSRYLVKRTGEKVFLECVQDMDHENMFWYRQDPGLGLRLIYFSYDVKMKEKGDIPEGYSVSREKKERFSLILESASTNQTSMYLCASRSTGTYEQYFGPGTRLTVT.

The chain has TRBV19 and TRBJ2-5, with a tentative D call TRBD2 (6 bases). This CDR3 has 17 residues. The germline gives CDR1 LNHDA, CDR2 SQIVND (reference sequence). V lost 5 bases, J lost 2 bases, and 21 bases lay in between. CDR3 residues: CASSPNPRQGGQETQYF. The CDR3, as DNA: TGTGCCAGTAGTCCAAACCCCCGGCAGGGAGGACAAGAGACCCAGTACTTC.

This chain links TRBV10-3 with TRBJ2-3, with D hard to call. The V gene lost 0 bases and the J gene lost 8 bases, with 15 bases spanning the gap. The CDR3 runs to 15 residues. The germline V gene encodes CDR1 ENHRY and CDR2 SYGVKD. CDR3 amino acids: CAISESTPGVGTQYF. Here the CDR3 DNA reads TGTGCCATCAGTGAGTCGACCCCCGGAGTAGGTACGCAGTATTTT.

The chain links TRBV7-2 to TRBJ1-1; 8 bases line up with TRBD1. V shed 3 bases and J 5 bases; nucleotides not matched to a gene: 8. The germline V gene has CDR1 SGHTA and CDR2 FQGNSA. The CDR3 covers 15 residues. The CDR3: CASSFQGAGRTEAFF. The CDR3 nucleotides read TGTGCCAGCAGCTTCCAGGGGGCGGGAAGGACTGAAGCTTTCTTT.

CDR3 nucleotide sequence: TGCGCCAGCAGCCAGCCCAGGGACATAGTGGTCGGCTACACCTTC. It codes for CASSQPRDIVVGYTF. The chain carries TRBV4-1 and TRBJ1-2; D is perhaps TRBD1 (6 bases). This CDR3 has 15 residues. Trimming left V 3 bases short and J 8 bases short, with 19 bases between. Looked up from germline, CDR1 is MGHRA and CDR2 is YSYEKL.

The rearrangement joins TRBV7-2 to TRBJ2-1; D remains unclear. The CDR3 sequence is 13 residues long. With 2 bases removed from V and 10 bases from J, the gap between germline ends came to 12 bases. CDR1 SGHTA and CDR2 FQGNSA come from the germline V gene. This chain's CDR3 is CASSLLKTGEQFF. DNA of the CDR3: TGTGCCAGCAGCTTACTGAAGACCGGGGAGCAGTTCTTC. The complete variable domain, with remaining parts taken from reference TRBV7-2 and TRBJ2-1, reads GAGVSQSPSNKVTEKGKDVELRCDPISGHTALYWYRQSLGQGLEFLIYFQGNSAPDKSGLPSDRFSAERTGGSVSTLTIQRTQQEDSAVYLCASSLLKTGEQFFGPGTRLTVL.

This rearrangement joins TRBV4-2 to TRBJ1-5; tentatively, D is TRBD1 (6 bases). V lost 1 base, J lost 3 bases, and 13 bases lay in between. The germline gives CDR1 LGHNA, CDR2 YNFKEQ. The CDR3 is 16 residues long. This CDR3 is CASSQGKGTLNQPQHF. The CDR3 DNA sequence: TGTGCCAGCAGCCAAGGAAAAGGGACACTCAATCAGCCCCAGCATTTT.

The chain couples TRBV5-4 to TRBJ2-7, with D possibly TRBD2 on 7 matching bases. Trimming cost V 3 bases and J 6 bases, with 22 bases left between them. CDR3 length equals 16 residues. Looked up from germline, CDR1 is SGHNT and CDR2 is YYREEE (reference sequence). CDR3 sequence (DNA): TGTGCCAGCAGCTGGAGGGCGGGGGCCCCCGAAGGCGAGCAGTACTTC. This encodes CASSWRAGAPEGEQYF.

This sequence joins TRBV5-4 and TRBJ1-1, with 7 nucleotides matching TRBD1. V shed 4 bases and J 1 base; nucleotides not matched to a gene: 13. The CDR3 covers 17 residues. Germline V gene data show CDR1 as SGHNT and CDR2 as YYREEE (reference sequence). The CDR3 DNA reads as TGTGCCAGCAGCCGAGTAGAGGGACAGAGGGGGAACACTGAAGCTTTCTTT. Protein sequence: CASSRVEGQRGNTEAFF.

This chain uses TRBV5-6 with TRBJ1-1; D is perhaps TRBD1 (6 bases). Looked up from germline, CDR1 is SGHDT and CDR2 is YYEEEE. V gave up 1 base and J gave up 4 bases, with 8 bases separating them. The length of the CDR3 is 13 residues. The CDR3: CASSLTGFTEAFF. CDR3 in DNA: TGTGCCAGCAGCTTGACAGGGTTCACTGAAGCTTTCTTT.

V is TRBV28 and J is TRBJ2-3; D possibly corresponds to TRBD2 (6 bases). The CDR3 loop spans 15 amino acids. V lost 2 bases and J 1 base, leaving 10 bases between the germline ends. Germline V CDR1 and CDR2: MDHEN, SYDVKM. CDR3 sequence (DNA): TGTGCCAGCAGTTTACCGGGGGTTGGCACAGATACGCAGTATTTT. It translates to CASSLPGVGTDTQYF.

The rearrangement links TRBV5-1 to TRBJ2-7; D is unresolved. V lost 0 bases and J 0 bases, leaving 10 bases between the germline ends. Germline V lookup: CDR1 SGHRS, CDR2 YFSETQ. CDR3 size: 15 residues. CDR3 sequence (DNA): TGCGCCAGCAGCTTGGGGTGGGCGAGCTCCTACGAGCAGTACTTC. Protein: CASSLGWASSYEQYF.

The V and J genes are TRBV28 and TRBJ1-1; D not resolved. This CDR3 is 13 amino acids long. The V end was cut by 1 base, the J end by 4 bases, with 7 bases between. CDR1 is MDHEN and CDR2 is SYDVKM in the germline V gene. The CDR3 here is CASSLSASTEAFF. The CDR3 DNA sequence: TGTGCCAGCAGTTTATCCGCTAGCACTGAAGCTTTCTTT.

The DNA of the CDR3 is TGTGCCAGCCGCGGGGGCAGGAACACTGAAGCTTTCTTT. Translated: CASRGGRNTEAFF. The chain links TRBV18 to TRBJ1-1, with D possibly TRBD1 on 6 matching bases. The germline V gene encodes CDR1 KGHSH and CDR2 LQKENI. This CDR3 has 13 amino acids. The V gene lost 8 bases and the J gene lost 1 base, with 11 bases spanning the gap.

V gene TRBV28 combines with J gene TRBJ1-1; 7 nucleotides agree with TRBD1. Trimming at V came to 4 bases and at J to 6 bases, leaving 5 bases not matched to a gene. From germline, CDR1 is MDHEN and CDR2 SYDVKM. The CDR3 totals 13 residues. DNA of the CDR3: TGTGCCAGCAGTTCCCCGGACAGGCCTGAAGCTTTCTTT. Translated: CASSSPDRPEAFF.

CDR3 in DNA: TGCGCCAGCAGGGACAGCTTGAACACTGAAGCTTTCTTT. It yields the protein CASRDSLNTEAFF. The chain joins TRBV5-1 to TRBJ1-1, with D tentatively TRBD1 (6 bases). Germline lookup yields CDR1 SGHRS and CDR2 YFSETQ. V shed 5 bases and J shed 0 bases, with 8 bases lying between them. The CDR3 totals 13 residues.

CDR3 sequence reads: CASSRGEYTEAFF. CDR3 coding DNA: TGTGCCAGCTCACGGGGGGAGTACACTGAAGCTTTCTTT. This chain links TRBV18 with TRBJ1-1; D perhaps matches TRBD1 (5 bases). Trimming cost V 4 bases and J 3 bases, with 9 bases left between them. From germline, CDR1 is KGHSH and CDR2 LQKENI. This CDR3 spans 13 amino acids.

V usage is TRBV7-9 and J usage is TRBJ2-7; D gene unclear. The length of the CDR3 is 14 residues. Trimming took off 2 bases at V and 1 base at J, with 9 bases between the two ends. From germline, CDR1 is SEHNR and CDR2 FQNEAQ (reference sequence). The CDR3: CASSLPYSSYEQYF. In nucleotides, the CDR3 is TGTGCCAGCAGCTTACCCTACTCGTCCTACGAGCAGTACTTC.

This chain links TRBV19 with TRBJ2-5, with a possible D match to TRBD2 (6 bases). Germline-derived CDR1 and CDR2 are LNHDA and SQIVND (reference sequence). The CDR3 runs 14 residues. V shed 6 bases and J shed 5 bases, with 16 bases lying between them. The CDR3 DNA reads TGTGCCAGTAGCCCCATCGGGGGTCAGGAGACCCAGTACTTC. Translation gives CASSPIGGQETQYF.

The rearrangement links TRBV6-1 to TRBJ1-2, with unresolved D. The V and J ends lost 4 bases and 4 bases respectively, with 7 bases between them. The CDR3 covers 12 residues. Germline CDR1 is MNHNS and CDR2 is SASEGT. CDR3 protein: CASSGAPYGYTF. CDR3 DNA sequence: TGTGCCAGCAGTGGGGCGCCCTATGGCTACACCTTC.

This sequence joins TRBV2 and TRBJ2-4, with 10 nucleotides matching TRBD2. Trimming cost V 2 bases and J 8 bases; bases outside gene matches: 9. Germline V gene lookup returns CDR1 SNHLY and CDR2 FYNNEI. The CDR3 has 16 residues. The CDR3 region has the DNA TGTGCCAGCAGTGAAATGGCTAGCGGGAGAGGGGACATTCAGTACTTC. This gives the protein CASSEMASGRGDIQYF.